This T cell receptor (beta chain) is from a study of vaccination and CD4 T cells after COVID-19. Study-wide context: Cultures serving as controls received a peptide pool (CEFX or HIV-1 Nef) or no peptide. Study-level points and caveats: Convalescent patients displayed spike mono-reactivity in 304 of 307 vaccine-specific clones.

Treatment specified: roughly 10-day PBMC culture with coronavirus spike peptide pools or control peptides (ViraFEST assay). V shed 3 bases, J shed 0 bases, and the junction held 4 bases outside the gene matches. The CDR3 is 16 residues long. Germline lookup yields CDR1 SGDLS and CDR2 YYNGEE. At the Johns Hopkins FTIC core, DNA taken from cultured CD4+ T cells was sequenced by way of the Oncomine TCR Beta short-read assay. TCRdb recomputed calls from the PCR reads with MiXCR, one row per CDR3 protein. The sample carries tens of thousands of distinct CDR3 sequences, over 40% recorded once. This clonotype has more than one count but fewer than ten. No antigen is known for it.

This sequence originates from a human donor who had recovered from COVID-19. This sequence joins TRBV9 and TRBJ1-5; 9 bases agree with TRBD1. Sample: CD4+ T cells from blood, cultured in vitro. The CDR3 sequence is CASSAGTGISNQPQHF. DNA for the CDR3: TGTGCCAGCAGCGCTGGGACAGGGATTAGCAATCAGCCCCAGCATTTT.